This T cell receptor (beta chain) was sequenced during a study of T cells in women clearing cervical HPV infection. Study-wide context: Controls' single incident HPV16 infection cleared within 12 months without precancer. Findings of the study overall: CIN3+ cases had significantly higher TCR repertoire richness than controls, but evenness did not differ. Cases carried less TRBV6-7 than controls: approximately 0.1% versus 0.16%.

Genomic DNA, averaging approximately 1,200 ng per sample, yielded TCR beta CDR3 via immunoSEQ. The protocol was immunoSEQ multiplex PCR, while the TCRdb copy is restricted to in-frame clones and leaves out a portion. Across fewer than 35,000 clones, the top ten clones capture roughly 7% of the sample. Germline CDR1 SGHTA, CDR2 FQGTGA. This CDR3 has 18 amino acids. On this clone: What it recognizes is unknown. The DNA ends 3 residues before the CDR3 does, and the rest of the CDR3 is filled in from the germline J gene.

The sequence was obtained from a woman aged 18 to 75 with a cervical HPV16 infection that either progressed to CIN3+ or cleared (not recorded which). This chain connects TRBV7-3 to TRBJ2-3; TRBD2 matches at 11 bases. Source material: blood buffy coat. Partial CDR3 DNA: TGTGCCAGCAGCGACCGAAATACTAGCGGGAGACGCCAAGAGACG. It encodes CASSDRNTSGRRQET. The CDR3 in its entirety is CASSDRNTSGRRQETQYF. The full variable domain, in which reference TRBV7-3 and TRBJ2-3 provide the parts outside the CDR3, is GAGVSQTPSNKVTEKGKYVELRCDPISGHTALYWYRQSLGQGPEFLIYFQGTGAADDSGLPNDRFFAVRPEGSVSTLKIQRTERGDSAVYLCASSDRNTSGRRQETQYFGPGTRLTVL.